A single T cell receptor (beta chain) is shown here with its context. Its antigen is not identified. The sample comes from a study of vaccination and CD4 T cells after COVID-19. On the study more broadly: Convalescent cases consisted of six males and four females, of whom two were Hispanic.

CDR1 MNHEY and CDR2 SMNVEV come from the germline V gene (reference sequence). The CDR3 is 15 residues long. The J segment lost 6 bases and the V segment lost 6 bases, leaving 10 bases of the junction unmatched. Stated treatment: approximately 11-day PBMC culture with coronavirus spike peptide pools or control peptides (ViraFEST assay). The Oncomine TCR Beta short-read assay generated sequence data from the DNA of cultured CD4+ T cells. TCRdb independently ran MiXCR on the PCR reads; one entry per CDR3 protein. Of about 15,000 distinct CDR3 sequences listed, about 73% are singletons. This chain uses TRBV27 with TRBJ1-2, with 10 bases identical to TRBD1. Material: CD4+ T cells from blood, cultured in vitro. The source is a human donor who had recovered from COVID-19. The chain's CDR3 is CASRAGTGVINGYTF. CDR3 nucleotide sequence: TGTGCCAGCAGGGCCGGGACAGGGGTAATCAATGGCTACACCTTC.